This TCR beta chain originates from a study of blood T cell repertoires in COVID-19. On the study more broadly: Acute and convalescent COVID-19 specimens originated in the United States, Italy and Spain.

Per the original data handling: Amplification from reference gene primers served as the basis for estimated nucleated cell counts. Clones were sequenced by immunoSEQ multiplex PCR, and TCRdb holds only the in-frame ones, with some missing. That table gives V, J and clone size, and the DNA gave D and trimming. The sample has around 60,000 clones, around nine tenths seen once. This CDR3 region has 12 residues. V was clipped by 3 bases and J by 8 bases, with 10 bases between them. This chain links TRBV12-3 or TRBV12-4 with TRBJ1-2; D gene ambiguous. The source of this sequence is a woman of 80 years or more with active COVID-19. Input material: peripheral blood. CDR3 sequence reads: CASSFYAGGYTF. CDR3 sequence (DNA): TGTGCCAGCAGTTTTTACGCGGGGGGCTACACCTTC.